These 8 T cell receptor beta chains came from one sample sequenced in a study of early T cells in non-severe SARS-CoV-2 infection. TCRdb reanalysed the 5' RACE reads using MiXCR and keeps one entry per CDR3 protein. This table has 49,000 or so distinct CDR3 sequences, about 6.3% appearing once. Sequences were derived from whole blood, sampled at baseline. The origin of the receptors is an adult who was a healthcare worker with PCR-confirmed SARS-CoV-2 infection or an uninfected control (not recorded which).

This clonotype showed up just a few times. The V gene is TRBV18, the J gene TRBJ1-4, with D possibly matching TRBD1 (6 bases). Germline CDR1 KGHSH, CDR2 LQKENI. The ends were cut back, 1 base at V and 8 bases at J, with 11 bases in the middle. The CDR3 sequence is 14 residues long. Written as DNA, the CDR3 is TGTGCCAGCTCACCACAGGGGGTTCGGGAAAAACTGTTTTTT. This encodes CASSPQGVREKLFF.

The V and J genes are TRBV6-2 or TRBV6-3 and TRBJ1-1; TRBD1 might be the D (6 bases). The germline gives CDR1 MNHEY, CDR2 SVGEGT. V was cut by 11 bases and J by 5 bases, with 12 bases left in between. The CDR3 length is 11 residues. The CDR3 DNA is TGTGCCGTAAATCAGGGGACTGAAGCTTTCTTT. Encoded protein: CAVNQGTEAFF.

This clonotype was found a few times. The gene calls are TRBV3-1 and TRBJ2-1; possibly TRBD1 or TRBD2 for D (5 bases each). The CDR3 consists of 15 residues. The V end lost 0 bases, the J end lost 4 bases, and 10 bases lay between the germline ends. Germline assignment: CDR1 LGHDT and CDR2 YNNKEL (reference sequence). CDR3 sequence (DNA): TGTGCCAGCAGCCAAGATGGGGACGCTTACAATGAGCAGTTCTTC. Residues: CASSQDGDAYNEQFF.

This clonotype was detected a few times. The V call is TRBV19, the J call TRBJ2-1, with 10 bases fitting TRBD1. CDR1 is LNHDA, CDR2 SQIVND, per germline (reference sequence). The CDR3 contains 17 residues. Germline trimming cut 5 bases from V and 5 bases from J; bases unmatched to any gene: 12. The CDR3 sequence is CASSPRTGGISHNEQFF. CDR3 DNA sequence: TGTGCCAGTAGTCCCCGGACAGGGGGAATCTCGCACAATGAGCAGTTCTTC.

The rearrangement uses TRBV20-1 and TRBJ2-7, with 7 positions matching TRBD2. The J segment lost 2 bases and the V segment lost 5 bases, leaving 6 bases of the junction unmatched. Germline CDR1 reads DFQATT; CDR2 reads SNEGSKA (reference sequence). CDR3 size: 13 residues. CDR3 residues: CSALTSEAYEQYF. The CDR3 DNA reads TGCAGTGCTCTAACTAGCGAGGCCTACGAGCAGTACTTC.

This clonotype was counted many times. The CDR3 sequence is CASSFSTGGYNEQFF. CDR3 nucleotide sequence: TGTGCCAGCAGCTTTTCAACGGGGGGTTACAATGAGCAGTTCTTC. This sequence joins TRBV11-2 and TRBJ2-1; TRBD2 matches at 7 bases. The CDR3 totals 15 residues. After removal of 3 bases from V and 4 bases from J, the junction contained 6 bases not matched to a gene. Germline values: CDR1 SGHAT, CDR2 FQNNGV.

The rearrangement links TRBV6-2 or TRBV6-3 to TRBJ1-5, with D possibly TRBD1 on 6 matching bases. CDR3 length equals 13 residues. Trimming removed 0 bases from V and 9 bases from J, with 9 bases in between. Looked up from germline, CDR1 is MNHEY and CDR2 is SVGEGT. The CDR3 DNA follows: TGTGCCAGCAGTTACTCCCTGACAGGGCCCCAGCATTTT. Protein sequence: CASSYSLTGPQHF.

The sample holds a few counts of this clonotype. V is TRBV7-8 and J is TRBJ2-1; the match to TRBD1 covers 11 bases. This CDR3 is built from 18 residues. V was clipped by 5 bases and J by 4 bases; unmatched bases: 13. The germline CDR1 and CDR2 sequences are SGHVS and FQNEAQ. The CDR3 nucleotides read TGTGCCAGCAGCCCCAGGGGCCTCGGGACAGGGGGTTACAATGAGCAGTTCTTC. Protein sequence: CASSPRGLGTGGYNEQFF.